This T cell receptor beta chain was found in a study of blood T cell repertoires in COVID-19. Study details: Researchers got acute and convalescent COVID-19 samples from the United States, Italy and Spain. PBMCs, B-cell-depleted T cells, or T cells were the source of the cDNA or gDNA that made up the material.

Points on this clone: The junction and the germline gene differ at one end; a read error may be behind it.

Some clones are missing from TCRdb's copy, which holds only in-frame ones; the method was immunoSEQ multiplex PCR. This sample yields tens of thousands of clones, of which approximately 90% are seen a single time; around a fifth belongs to the top ten. The germline V gene has CDR1 SEHNR and CDR2 FQNEAQ (reference sequence). The CDR3 has 13 amino acids. The chain recombines TRBV7-9 with TRBJ2-1; 9 bases are a match to TRBD2. The source is a man in his fifties in a cohort sampled during active COVID-19. The sequencing input was peripheral blood. CDR3 bases: TGTGCCAGCAGCTTCCCTCCTAGCGGGGCTCCGATCTTC. Protein sequence: CASSFPPSGAPIF.